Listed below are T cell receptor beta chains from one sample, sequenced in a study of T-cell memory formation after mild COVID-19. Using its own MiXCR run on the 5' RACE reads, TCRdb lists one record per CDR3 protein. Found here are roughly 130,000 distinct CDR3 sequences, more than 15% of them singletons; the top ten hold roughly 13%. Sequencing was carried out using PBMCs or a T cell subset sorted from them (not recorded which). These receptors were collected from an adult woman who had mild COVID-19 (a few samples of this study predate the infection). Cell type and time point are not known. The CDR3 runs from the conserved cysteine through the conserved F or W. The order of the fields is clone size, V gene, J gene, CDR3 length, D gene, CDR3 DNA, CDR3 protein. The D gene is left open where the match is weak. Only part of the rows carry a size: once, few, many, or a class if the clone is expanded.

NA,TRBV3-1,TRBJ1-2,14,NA,TGTGCCAGCAGCGGTCCGGTGGTAAACTATGGCTACACCTTC,CASSGPVVNYGYTF
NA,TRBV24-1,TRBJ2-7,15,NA,TGTGCCACCAGTGATACCCGGGACTCCCCCTACGAGCAGTACTTC,CATSDTRDSPYEQYF
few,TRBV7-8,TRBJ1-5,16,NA,TGTGCCAGCAGCCCGAGACAGGACAGCGACAGCGGGCCCCAGCATTTT,CASSPRQDSDSGPQHF
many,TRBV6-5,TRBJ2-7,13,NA,TGTGCCAGCAGCGATCACAGCTCCTACGAGCAGTACTTC,CASSDHSSYEQYF
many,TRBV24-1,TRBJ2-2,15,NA,TGTGCCACCGCCAGGGGGGACGCGGGGACCGGGGAGCTGTTTTTT,CATARGDAGTGELFF
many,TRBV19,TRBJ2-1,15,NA,TGTGCCAGTAGCTCTTATGGGGGGAGGTACAATGAGCAGTTCTTC,CASSSYGGRYNEQFF
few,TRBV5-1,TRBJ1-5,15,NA,TGCGCCAGCAGTGTAGAAGGCTATAGCAATCAGCCCCAGCATTTT,CASSVEGYSNQPQHF
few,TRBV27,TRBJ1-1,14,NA,TGTGCCAGCAGTTCGACAGGCTGGGGCACTGAAGCTTTCTTT,CASSSTGWGTEAFF
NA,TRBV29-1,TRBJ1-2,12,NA,TGCAGCGTTGGTCAAGAGATGTATGGCTACACCTTC,CSVGQEMYGYTF
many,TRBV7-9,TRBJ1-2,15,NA,TGTGCCAGCAGCTTAGCCGGGGCAGGGGCCTATGGCTACACCTTC,CASSLAGAGAYGYTF
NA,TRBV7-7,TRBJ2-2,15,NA,TGTGCCAGCAGTCCAAGTGGGGGATGGACCGGGGAGCTGTTTTTT,CASSPSGGWTGELFF
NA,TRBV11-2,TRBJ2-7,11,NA,TGTGCCAGCAGCTTAGAAAACGAGCAGTACTTC,CASSLENEQYF
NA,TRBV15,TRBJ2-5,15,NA,TGTGCCACCAGCAGAGATCACCAGGGGCCAGAGACCCAGTACTTC,CATSRDHQGPETQYF
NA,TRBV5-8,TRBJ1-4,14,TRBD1,TGTGCCAGCAGCACTGGGACAGGGGCAGAAAAACTGTTTTTT,CASSTGTGAEKLFF
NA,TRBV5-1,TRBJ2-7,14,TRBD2,TGCGCCAGCAGATCCCGGGACTATCCTTACGAGCAGTACTTC,CASRSRDYPYEQYF
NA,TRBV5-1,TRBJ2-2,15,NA,TGCGCCAGCGGACGGGGGGCCGCGGGCACCGGGGAGCTGTTTTTT,CASGRGAAGTGELFF
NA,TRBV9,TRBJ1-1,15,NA,TGTGCCAGCAGCGGGAAGGGCCGTGGCAACACTGAAGCTTTCTTT,CASSGKGRGNTEAFF
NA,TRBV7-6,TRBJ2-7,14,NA,TGTGCCAGCAGCTTATTCCCAGCAGAGGACGAGCAGTACTTC,CASSLFPAEDEQYF
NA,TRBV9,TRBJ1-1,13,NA,TGTGCCAGCAGCGTAGATATGAACACTGAAGCTTTCTTT,CASSVDMNTEAFF
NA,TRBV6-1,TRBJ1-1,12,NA,TGTGCCAGCAGTGGGCGGGGAGCTGAAGCTTTCTTT,CASSGRGAEAFF
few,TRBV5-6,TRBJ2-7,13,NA,TGTGCCAGCAGCTTGGCTTCCTTCGCCGAGCAGTACTTC,CASSLASFAEQYF
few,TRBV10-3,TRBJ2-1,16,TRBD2,TGTGCCATCAGCCCCGGACTAGCGGGGGGCCACAATGAGCAGTTCTTC,CAISPGLAGGHNEQFF
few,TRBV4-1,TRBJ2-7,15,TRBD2,TGCGCCAGCAGCCAAGATACACTAGCGGGGGACGAGCAGTACTTC,CASSQDTLAGDEQYF
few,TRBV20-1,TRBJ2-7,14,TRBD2,TGCAGTGCTGGTACTAGCGGGAGGTCCTACGAGCAGTACTTC,CSAGTSGRSYEQYF
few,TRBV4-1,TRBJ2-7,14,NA,TGCGCCAGCAGCCAAGAAACGCGGACCTACGAGCAGTACTTC,CASSQETRTYEQYF
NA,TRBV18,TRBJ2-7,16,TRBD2,TGTGCCAGCTCACCAGGGGCGGGAGGGCCTTTCTACGAGCAGTACTTC,CASSPGAGGPFYEQYF
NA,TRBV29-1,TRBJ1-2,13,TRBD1,TGCAGCGGCTCCCAGGGGGAAGGCTATGGCTACACCTTC,CSGSQGEGYGYTF
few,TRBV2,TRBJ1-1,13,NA,TGTGCCAGCAGCCTCGGACAGTCCCTTGAAGCTTTCTTT,CASSLGQSLEAFF
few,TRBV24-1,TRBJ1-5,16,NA,TGTGCCACCAGTGACACCGACCCAGGTAGCAATCAGCCCCAGCATTTT,CATSDTDPGSNQPQHF
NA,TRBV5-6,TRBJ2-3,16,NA,TGTGCCAGCAGCTTGACAGGGAGTATTGGCACAGATACGCAGTATTTT,CASSLTGSIGTDTQYF
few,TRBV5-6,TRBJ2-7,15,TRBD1,TGTGCCAGCAGCTTGGAATGGGACAGGACCTACGAGCAGTACTTC,CASSLEWDRTYEQYF
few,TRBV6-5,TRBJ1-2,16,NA,TGTGCCAGCAGTTACTCGTCCCGGGCCCCCGGCTCGGGCTACACCTTC,CASSYSSRAPGSGYTF
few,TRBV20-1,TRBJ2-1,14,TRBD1,TGCAGTGCCACTGACAGGGGAGAAGACAATGAGCAGTTCTTC,CSATDRGEDNEQFF
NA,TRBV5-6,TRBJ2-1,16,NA,TGTGCCAGCAGCTTGATCACGGGACCGGATTACAATGAGCAGTTCTTC,CASSLITGPDYNEQFF
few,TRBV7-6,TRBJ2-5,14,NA,TGTGCCAGCAGTCAAGAGCCCGATTTAGAGACCCAGTACTTC,CASSQEPDLETQYF
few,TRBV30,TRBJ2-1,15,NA,TGTGCCTGGAGTGTAAACACCCAGTCCTACAATGAGCAGTTCTTC,CAWSVNTQSYNEQFF
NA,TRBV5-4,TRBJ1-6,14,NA,TGTGCCAGCAGCTTGACGGAGTATAATTCACCCCTCCACTTT,CASSLTEYNSPLHF
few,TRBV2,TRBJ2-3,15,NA,TGTGCCAGCCAAGAAGGGCGAGGGGACGCAGATACGCAGTATTTT,CASQEGRGDADTQYF
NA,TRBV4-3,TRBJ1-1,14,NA,TGCGCCAGCAGCCAAGTGGCGGAGGGCACTGAAGCTTTCTTT,CASSQVAEGTEAFF
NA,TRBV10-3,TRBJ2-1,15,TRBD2,TGTGCCATCAGTGAAACTAGCGGGGACTACAATGAGCAGTTCTTC,CAISETSGDYNEQFF
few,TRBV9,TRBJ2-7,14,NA,TGTGCCAGCAGCGTAGAGGGGAGCTCCTACGAGCAGTACTTC,CASSVEGSSYEQYF
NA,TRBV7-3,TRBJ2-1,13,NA,TGTGCCAGCAGCTCAGACCTCCGAGGTGAGCAGTTCTTC,CASSSDLRGEQFF
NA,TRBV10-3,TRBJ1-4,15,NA,TGTGCCATCAGTGACCCAGGGACGACTAATGAAAAACTGTTTTTT,CAISDPGTTNEKLFF
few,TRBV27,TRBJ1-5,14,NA,TGTGCCAGCAGACAGGGTTTGGGCAATCAGCCCCAGCATTTT,CASRQGLGNQPQHF
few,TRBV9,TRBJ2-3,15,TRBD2,TGTGCCAGCAGTACGGCGGGGGGGCGAACAGATACGCAGTATTTT,CASSTAGGRTDTQYF